The 24 T cell receptor beta chains below come from one sample, sequenced in a study of spatial heterogeneity in lung cancer. Regarding time point: sample taken at primary tumor resection. Unsorted whole RNA samples from tumor, nontumor lung or frozen PBMC were sequenced. TCRdb re-called the 5' RACE reads through MiXCR, storing one row per CDR3 protein. The repertoire consists of more than 10,000 distinct CDR3 sequences, with roughly 3.9% occurring once and the leading ten covering under 55%. The source material was PBMCs, sampled at surgery. The receptor source for this set is a male donor with early-stage non-small cell lung cancer.

This clonotype has a count of ten or more. This beta chain turned up in a library designed for alpha chains; as an off-target read, its abundance says little. The rearrangement uses TRBV29-1 and TRBJ2-3; 10 positions agree with TRBD2. Germline CDR1 is SQVTM and CDR2 is ANQGSEA. CDR3 length: 14 amino acids. V lost 4 bases to trimming and J lost 6 bases; unmatched junction nucleotides: 7. In DNA, the CDR3 is TGCAGCGTTGGTTCAGCGGGAGGGTCGGATACGCAGTATTTT. Amino acid sequence: CSVGSAGGSDTQYF.

This clonotype appeared many times. Because this beta chain is a stray read in a library intended to capture alpha chains, its abundance should not be given much weight. The chain employs TRBV28 and TRBJ2-1; 13 positions agree with TRBD2. Germline values: CDR1 MDHEN, CDR2 SYDVKM. V gave up 8 bases and J gave up 10 bases; unmatched junction bases: 14. The CDR3 sequence is 16 residues long. Here the CDR3 DNA reads TGTGCCAGCCTTAGAAGGCGACTAGCGGGAGGCGTAGAGCAGTTCTTC. Its protein product is CASLRRRLAGGVEQFF.

This clonotype was seen ten or more times. Found in a library prepared for alpha chains, this beta chain is an off-target read, and its abundance has little meaning. The rearrangement links TRBV18 to TRBJ2-1; possibly TRBD1 for D (5 bases). CDR1 KGHSH and CDR2 LQKENI come from the germline V gene. Trimming cost V 3 bases and J 6 bases, with 9 bases left between them. The CDR3 runs 13 residues. CDR3 sequence: CASSPDSANEQFF. DNA for the CDR3: TGTGCCAGCTCACCCGACAGTGCCAATGAGCAGTTCTTC.

The sample holds many counts of this clonotype. This beta chain appears as a stray read in a library generated for alpha chains; its size is not informative. The chain carries TRBV28 and TRBJ2-7, with 8 positions matching TRBD2. The CDR3 covers 14 residues. The J segment lost 8 bases and the V segment lost 3 bases, leaving 9 bases of the junction unmatched. CDR1 and CDR2 from the germline V gene are MDHEN and SYDVKM. CDR3 loop: CASSFPGLVVKQYF. CDR3 coding DNA: TGTGCCAGCAGTTTTCCGGGACTAGTAGTGAAGCAGTACTTC. Filled out from reference TRBV28 and TRBJ2-7, the complete variable domain reads DVKVTQSSRYLVKRTGEKVFLECVQDMDHENMFWYRQDPGLGLRLIYFSYDVKMKEKGDIPEGYSVSREKKERFSLILESASTNQTSMYLCASSFPGLVVKQYFGPGTRLTVT.

To note about this clonotype: In a library made to pick up alpha chains, this beta chain is a stray read with a size that means little. The gene calls are TRBV5-1 and TRBJ2-3; 8 bases are shared with TRBD2. CDR1 and CDR2 from the germline V gene are SGHRS and YFSETQ. The CDR3 runs 16 residues. V gave up 2 bases and J gave up 3 bases; unmatched junction bases: 8. The CDR3 here is CASSLVAGGATDTQYF. The DNA for the CDR3 is TGCGCCAGCAGCTTAGTGGCGGGAGGAGCGACAGATACGCAGTATTTT.

Ten or more counts support this clonotype. This beta chain was picked up by a library intended for alpha chains and is off target, so its count carries little meaning. J is TRBJ2-3 and V is TRBV4-2; no firm D call. The CDR3 runs to 15 residues. Trimming pared 0 bases from V and 1 base from J, leaving 8 bases between. CDR1 and CDR2 (germline): LGHNA, YNFKEQ. The CDR3 loop reads CASSQDWTGTDTQYF. The CDR3 region has the DNA TGTGCCAGCAGCCAAGATTGGACGGGCACAGATACGCAGTATTTT.

A note on this clonotype: Little can be read into the size of this beta chain, an off-target read in a library designed for alpha chains. The V call is TRBV4-3, the J call TRBJ2-7; D might be TRBD1 (6 bases). Trimming took 0 bases from V and 7 from J, leaving 10 bases between them. CDR3 length: 13 residues. Germline CDR1 and CDR2: LGHNA and YSLEER. The CDR3 sequence is CASSQEPQGEQYF. In DNA, the CDR3 is TGCGCCAGCAGCCAAGAGCCTCAGGGGGAGCAGTACTTC.

This clonotype showed up many times. This beta chain was picked up by a library intended for alpha chains and is off target, so its count carries little meaning. The chain combines TRBV21-1 with TRBJ2-7; whether TRBD1, the table's D call, matches the DNA was not checked. TRBV21-1 is a recognized pseudogene. This CDR3 has 17 amino acids. The DNA for the CDR3 is TGTGCCAGCACCAAAGACCGGGGGACAGGGAGGGTCTACGAGCAGTACTTC. Amino acids: CASTKDRGTGRVYEQYF.

Concerning this clonotype itself: For a library built for alpha chains, this beta chain is a stray read; little rests on its size. V usage is TRBV5-4 and J usage is TRBJ2-3, with D unclear. The CDR3 extends over 13 amino acids. Germline loops: CDR1 SGHNT, CDR2 YYREEE (reference sequence). With 0 bases removed from V and 7 bases from J, the gap between germline ends came to 9 bases. The CDR3 coding sequence is TGTGCCAGCAGCTTGGCGGCCGAAAATACGCAGTATTTT. Translated: CASSLAAENTQYF.

This clonotype was seen repeatedly, ten times or more. As an off-target read in a library built for alpha chains, this beta chain has a frequency of little significance. The chain recombines TRBV9 with TRBJ1-6; the match to TRBD1 covers 9 bases. This CDR3 region has 15 residues. Germline values: CDR1 SGDLS, CDR2 YYNGEE. V trimming: 4 bases; J trimming: 8 bases; junction bases outside the gene matches: 7. The CDR3 region is CASSLPGQGDSPLHF. DNA for the CDR3: TGTGCCAGCAGCCTACCGGGACAGGGAGATTCACCCCTCCACTTT.

There are many counts of this clonotype. For a library built for alpha chains, this beta chain is a stray read; little rests on its size. The chain combines TRBV10-3 with TRBJ2-2; 11 bases line up with TRBD2. The ends lost 4 bases at V and 4 bases at J; junction bases unmatched: 5. CDR1 ENHRY and CDR2 SYGVKD come from the germline V gene. This CDR3 is 16 amino acids long. The CDR3 region is CAISGLAGGFTGELFF. Here the CDR3 DNA reads TGTGCCATCAGTGGCCTAGCGGGAGGTTTCACCGGGGAGCTGTTTTTT.

Details on this clonotype: This beta chain was picked up by a library intended for alpha chains and is off target, so its count carries little meaning. The chain links TRBV7-2 to TRBJ1-5, with TRBD1 matching 10 bases. CDR3 length: 16 residues. CDR1 and CDR2 from the germline V gene are SGHTA and FQGNSA. The J segment lost 6 bases and the V segment lost 1 base, leaving 6 bases of the junction unmatched. CDR3 sequence reads: CASSLGGTGVSQPQHF. The CDR3 DNA reads TGTGCCAGCAGCTTAGGAGGGACAGGGGTTAGTCAGCCCCAGCATTTT. Filled out from reference TRBV7-2 and TRBJ1-5, the complete variable domain reads GAGVSQSPSNKVTEKGKDVELRCDPISGHTALYWYRQSLGQGLEFLIYFQGNSAPDKSGLPSDRFSAERTGGSVSTLTIQRTQQEDSAVYLCASSLGGTGVSQPQHFGDGTRLSIL.

This clonotype was picked up many times. Within a library made for alpha chains, this beta chain is off target, and its count is uninformative. The V gene is TRBV6-4, the J gene TRBJ2-3; the D gene is possibly TRBD1 (6 bases). Germline CDR1 and CDR2: MRHNA and SNTAGT. The V end was cut by 6 bases, the J end by 2 bases, with 12 bases between. There are 14 residues in the CDR3. CDR3: CASRPQGDTDTQYF. Written as DNA, the CDR3 is TGTGCCAGCAGGCCACAGGGTGACACAGATACGCAGTATTTT.

The table lists this clonotype with many counts. A library prepared for alpha chains yielded this beta chain as an off-target read; its size is of little meaning. The chain joins TRBV5-1 to TRBJ1-1; 7 bases are a match to TRBD1. Germline-derived CDR1 and CDR2 are SGHRS and YFSETQ. The J segment lost 1 base and the V segment lost 0 bases, leaving 9 bases of the junction unmatched. The length of the CDR3 is 17 residues. The CDR3 is CASSLALKGAQNTEAFF. The CDR3 DNA reads as TGCGCCAGCAGCTTGGCTTTAAAGGGGGCGCAGAACACTGAAGCTTTCTTT.

Concerning this clonotype itself: A much larger clone differs from this one at a single base, so this may be a read error. This beta chain lies outside the target of a library built for alpha chains; its clone size means little. The CDR3 DNA is TGTGCCAGCAGCTTAGCGCGGACAGTCTATGGCTACACCTTC. Translating gives CASSLARTVYGYTF. The chain combines TRBV7-9 with TRBJ1-2; maybe TRBD1 (6 bases). Between the trimmed V and J ends, which lost 0 bases and 4 bases, there was a span of 9 bases. The CDR3 contains 14 residues. Germline assignment: CDR1 SEHNR and CDR2 FQNEAQ (reference sequence).

There are many counts of this clonotype. This beta chain lies outside the target of a library built for alpha chains; its clone size means little. The genes are TRBV6-5 and TRBJ2-5; D is possibly TRBD1 or TRBD2 (5 bases each). Per germline, CDR1 MNHEY and CDR2 SVGAGI. CDR3 length: 14 amino acids. Trimming pared 6 bases from V and 7 bases from J, leaving 18 bases between. The CDR3 sequence: CASSQTEPGGTQYF. DNA for the CDR3: TGTGCCAGCAGCCAAACAGAACCTGGGGGGACCCAGTACTTC.

Turning to this clonotype: This beta chain is a stray read from a library made for alpha chains; its abundance is not meaningful. The chain has TRBV6-6 and TRBJ1-2; D might be TRBD1 (5 bases). The V end lost 0 bases, the J end lost 2 bases, and 7 bases lay between the germline ends. CDR1 is MNHNY and CDR2 is SVGAGI in the germline V gene (reference sequence). This CDR3 is built from 14 residues. CDR3 amino acids: CASSYSGGNYGYTF. The CDR3 DNA follows: TGTGCCAGCAGTTACTCGGGGGGAAACTATGGCTACACCTTC.

This clonotype was picked up many times. This beta chain was picked up by a library intended for alpha chains and is off target, so its count carries little meaning. This chain links TRBV6-2 or TRBV6-3 with TRBJ2-7, with a weak D call TRBD2 (5 bases). Trimming left V 4 bases short and J 0 bases short, with 10 bases between. Germline values: CDR1 MNHEY, CDR2 SVGEGT. The CDR3 length is 14 residues. As DNA, the CDR3 is TGTGCCAGCAGTTCTCCCGGGGACTCCTACGAGCAGTACTTC. Its translation is CASSSPGDSYEQYF.

This clonotype was found a few times. It may be a read error: a sequence one base away is much more abundant. Because the library targeted alpha chains, this beta chain is an off-target read whose size means little. The genes are TRBV5-1 and TRBJ2-1; 7 bases are a match to TRBD2. The CDR3 extends over 14 amino acids. The trim removed 4 bases at V and 9 bases at J, leaving 10 bases unmatched. Germline V gives CDR1 SGHRS, CDR2 YFSETQ. This chain's CDR3 is CASSPSSRECEQFF. Here the CDR3 DNA reads TGCGCCAGCAGCCCCTCGTCGCGGGAGTGTGAGCAGTTCTTC.

This clonotype was observed many times. With the library built for alpha chains, this beta chain is off target and its frequency is not meaningful. The chain uses TRBV20-1 and TRBJ2-1; D may be TRBD2 (5 bases). Germline assignment: CDR1 DFQATT and CDR2 SNEGSKA (reference sequence). This CDR3 has 10 amino acids. The V gene lost 5 bases and the J gene lost 8 bases, with 7 bases spanning the gap. The CDR3 nucleotides are TGCAGTGCTGGGGAGCATGAGCAGTTCTTC. Translating gives CSAGEHEQFF.

This clonotype is termed medium-sized. Because the library targeted alpha chains, this beta chain is an off-target read whose size means little. This chain uses TRBV27 with TRBJ2-1; D unresolved. The CDR3 spans 15 residues. Germline loops: CDR1 MNHEY, CDR2 SMNVEV (reference sequence). V lost 5 bases and J 6 bases, leaving 17 bases between the germline ends. Written as DNA, the CDR3 is TGTGCCAGCAGTAGCCCTGGAAGCCGTGGCAATGAGCAGTTCTTC. Protein product: CASSSPGSRGNEQFF.

This clonotype came up a few times. As an off-target read in a library built for alpha chains, this beta chain has a frequency of little significance. J is TRBJ2-2 and V is TRBV6-5; D unresolved. From germline, CDR1 is MNHEY and CDR2 SVGAGI. V was shortened by 6 bases and J by 3 bases, with 8 bases between the two germline ends. The CDR3 length is 13 residues. CDR3 bases: TGTGCCAGCAGCCGCCCAGACACCGGGGAGCTGTTTTTT. Encoded protein: CASSRPDTGELFF.

With respect to this clonotype: This beta chain is off target for a library built for alpha chains, so its abundance means little. The V and J genes are TRBV6-5 and TRBJ1-6; D is unresolved. Trimming shortened V by 6 bases and J by 0 bases, and 9 bases separated the two germline ends. The CDR3 runs to 15 residues. CDR1 is MNHEY, CDR2 SVGAGI, per germline. The CDR3 reads CASSRLSSYNSPLHF. The CDR3, as DNA: TGTGCCAGCAGCAGATTAAGCTCCTATAATTCACCCCTCCACTTT.

Many counts were recorded for this clonotype. Because this beta chain is a stray read in a library intended to capture alpha chains, its abundance should not be given much weight. The V and J genes are TRBV11-2 and TRBJ2-1, with 11 bases identical to TRBD2. This CDR3 region has 14 residues. Per the germline V gene, CDR1 is SGHAT and CDR2 is FQNNGV. Losses at the gene ends were 5 bases for V and 8 bases for J; bases not matched to a gene: 5. The CDR3 sequence is CASSATSGEDEQFF. The CDR3 bases are TGTGCCAGCAGCGCGACTAGCGGGGAAGATGAGCAGTTCTTC.